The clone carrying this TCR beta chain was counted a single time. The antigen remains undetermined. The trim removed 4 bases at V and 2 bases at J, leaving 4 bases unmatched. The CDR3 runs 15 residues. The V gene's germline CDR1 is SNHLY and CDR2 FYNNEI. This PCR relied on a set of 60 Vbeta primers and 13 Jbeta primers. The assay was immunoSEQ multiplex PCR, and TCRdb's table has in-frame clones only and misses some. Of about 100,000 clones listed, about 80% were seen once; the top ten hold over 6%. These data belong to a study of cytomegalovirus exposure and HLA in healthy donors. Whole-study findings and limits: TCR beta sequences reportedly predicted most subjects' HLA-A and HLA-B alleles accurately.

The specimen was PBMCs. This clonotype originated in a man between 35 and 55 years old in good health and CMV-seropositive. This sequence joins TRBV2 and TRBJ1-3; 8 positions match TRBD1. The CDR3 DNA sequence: TGTGCCAGCAGTGCCTCGGGACAGGCTGGAAACACCATATATTTT. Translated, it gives CASSASGQAGNTIYF.